This T cell receptor (beta chain) was sequenced for a study of cytomegalovirus exposure and HLA in healthy donors. PCR employed 60 Vbeta and 13 Jbeta primers. The table came from immunoSEQ multiplex PCR; TCRdb's copy has only in-frame clones and leaves some out. The table shows some 150,000 clones, with 80% to 85% occurring only once. V gave up 5 bases and J gave up 2 bases, with 18 bases separating them. The CDR3 loop spans 16 amino acids. CDR1 LNHDA and CDR2 SQIVND come from the germline V gene (reference sequence). The V gene is TRBV19, the J gene TRBJ1-2; D uncertain. This sequence was found in a boy aged 2 to 10 in good health and CMV-seronegative. The source material was PBMCs. CDR3 sequence: CASSPSPGIGNYGYTF. DNA of the CDR3: TGTGCCAGTAGTCCCTCGCCCGGGATCGGAAACTATGGCTACACCTTC.